Shown below are 21 T cell receptor beta chains from a single sample sequenced in a study of blood T cell repertoires in COVID-19. Here immunoSEQ multiplex PCR was the method, and the copy in TCRdb shows in-frame clones only, minus some. This sample yields under 350,000 clones, of which roughly 85% are seen a single time; over 4.5% belongs to the top ten. The sequenced material came from peripheral blood. These receptors were collected from a man aged 60 to 75 who had recovered from COVID-19.

The genes are TRBV7-2 and TRBJ2-7; D perhaps matches TRBD2 (6 bases). The CDR3 is 15 amino acids. The V end was cut by 5 bases, the J end by 2 bases, with 16 bases between. Germline V gene sequence: CDR1 SGHTA, CDR2 FQGNSA. The CDR3 here is CASSPLGGATYEQYF. The CDR3 DNA sequence: TGTGCCAGCAGCCCCCTAGGAGGGGCCACCTACGAGCAGTACTTC.

The genes are TRBV28 and TRBJ1-6; D may be TRBD1 (5 bases). V was shortened by 8 bases and J by 7 bases, with 21 bases between the two germline ends. Germline V gives CDR1 MDHEN, CDR2 SYDVKM. The CDR3 consists of 16 residues. The CDR3 DNA reads as TGTGCCAGCCATGACCAGAGAAGGGGCCCGAATTCACCCCTCCACTTT. This sequence encodes CASHDQRRGPNSPLHF.

This clone was counted a few times. V gene TRBV6-5 combines with J gene TRBJ1-6; TRBD1 is a possible D gene (6 bases). The CDR3 has 15 residues. The germline V and J ends were trimmed by 0 bases and 6 bases, with 9 bases remaining between them. Germline V gives CDR1 MNHEY, CDR2 SVGAGI. DNA for the CDR3: TGTGCCAGCAGTTACTCGGGGGACATTAATTCACCCCTCCACTTT. As protein: CASSYSGDINSPLHF.

The chain employs TRBV6-6 and TRBJ2-7; possibly TRBD2 for D (5 bases). The CDR3 consists of 15 residues. V shed 6 bases and J shed 0 bases, with 15 bases lying between them. Germline-derived CDR1 and CDR2 are MNHNY and SVGAGI (reference sequence). The chain's CDR3 is CASSRPSGSSYEQYF. The CDR3 DNA sequence: TGTGCCAGCAGCCGCCCAAGTGGGAGCTCCTACGAGCAGTACTTC.

The V gene is TRBV9, the J gene TRBJ2-1; 9 bases line up with TRBD2. V was pared by 6 bases and J by 0 bases, with 7 bases of the junction left unmatched. The CDR3 runs 16 residues. CDR1 and CDR2 from the germline V gene are SGDLS and YYNGEE. CDR3 nucleotide sequence: TGTGCCAGCACCCTAGCGGGAAGGGGCTCCTACAATGAGCAGTTCTTC. Protein product: CASTLAGRGSYNEQFF. Full variable domain (remainder filled in from reference TRBV9 and TRBJ2-1): DSGVTQTPKHLITATGQRVTLRCSPRSGDLSVYWYQQSLDQGLQFLIQYYNGEERAKGNILERFSAQQFPDLHSELNLSSLELGDSALYFCASTLAGRGSYNEQFFGPGTRLTVL.

In nucleotides, the CDR3 is TGTGCCAGCAGCCGGATCCGGGACTGGGAGGGGGAGACCCAGTACTTC. Protein product: CASSRIRDWEGETQYF. This sequence joins TRBV14 and TRBJ2-5; 7 positions match TRBD2. V lost 4 bases to trimming and J lost 5 bases; unmatched junction nucleotides: 13. The CDR3 is made up of 16 amino acids. Per the germline V gene, CDR1 is SGHDN and CDR2 is FVKESK.

This clone has a single count. The V gene is TRBV4-1, the J gene TRBJ2-2; D possibly corresponds to TRBD2 (5 bases). Germline assignment: CDR1 MGHRA and CDR2 YSYEKL. V shed 0 bases and J shed 1 base, with 12 bases lying between them. There are 17 residues in the CDR3. The CDR3 sequence is CASSQDWLALNTGELFF. CDR3 bases: TGCGCCAGCAGCCAAGATTGGCTAGCCCTGAACACCGGGGAGCTGTTTTTT.

For this clone: Other DNA sequences of this sample code for an identical CDR3. This chain links TRBV10-1 with TRBJ2-3; D is unclear. The CDR3 totals 13 residues. Trimming cost V 3 bases and J 3 bases, with 7 bases left between them. The germline V gene encodes CDR1 WNHNN and CDR2 SYGVQD (reference sequence). The CDR3 loop reads CASSDPSTDTQYF. The DNA for the CDR3 is TGCGCCAGCAGTGACCCGTCTACAGATACGCAGTATTTT.

This chain joins TRBV5-1 and TRBJ1-6, with D uncertain. Trimming stripped 3 bases from V and 5 bases from J, with 15 bases between. Germline assignment: CDR1 SGHRS and CDR2 YFSETQ. This CDR3 is 16 amino acids long. The CDR3 protein is CASSSVPGENNSPLHF. The CDR3 DNA reads as TGCGCCAGCAGCTCCGTCCCCGGGGAGAATAATTCACCCCTCCACTTT.

The chain couples TRBV6-6 to TRBJ1-1; the match to TRBD1 covers 7 bases. The CDR3 sequence is 13 residues long. Trimming took 6 bases from V and 3 from J; bases not matched to a gene: 4. CDR1 and CDR2 (germline): MNHNY, SVGAGI (reference sequence). The CDR3: CASSQGGHTEAFF. In DNA form, the CDR3 reads TGTGCCAGCAGCCAGGGGGGCCACACTGAAGCTTTCTTT.

This chain uses TRBV6-4 with TRBJ2-7, with 8 bases lining up with TRBD1. Trimming removed 9 bases from V and 0 bases from J; junction bases left unmatched: 7. From germline, CDR1 is MRHNA and CDR2 SNTAGT. This CDR3 has 14 amino acids. The CDR3: CARTGDLGSYEQYF. The CDR3 DNA is TGTGCCAGGACAGGGGACTTGGGCTCCTACGAGCAGTACTTC.

This sequence joins TRBV5-1 and TRBJ1-3; possibly TRBD1 for D (6 bases). V was clipped by 0 bases and J by 2 bases, with 12 bases between them. Germline V gene lookup returns CDR1 SGHRS and CDR2 YFSETQ. The CDR3 length is 16 residues. This CDR3 is CASSLEGGRPGNTIYF. CDR3 coding DNA: TGCGCCAGCAGCTTGGAAGGGGGAAGGCCTGGAAACACCATATATTTT.

This clone showed up just once. The chain combines TRBV6-6 with TRBJ2-1, with TRBD2 identical over 7 bases. The CDR3 is 13 residues long. Germline trimming cut 6 bases from V and 12 bases from J; bases unmatched to any gene: 11. Germline values: CDR1 MNHNY, CDR2 SVGAGI (reference sequence). CDR3 in DNA: TGTGCCAGCAGGACCCTAGCGGTCCCCGGGCAGTTCTTC. The encoded protein is CASRTLAVPGQFF.

In this sample, this clone turned up once. This rearrangement joins TRBV15 to TRBJ2-5; D not resolved. The CDR3 runs 13 residues. Germline assignment: CDR1 LNHNV and CDR2 YYDKDF (reference sequence). V gave up 5 bases and J gave up 5 bases, with 12 bases separating them. CDR3 DNA: TGTGCCACCAGCGACGTGGGCTGGGAGACCCAGTACTTC. It is translated as CATSDVGWETQYF.

The J gene is TRBJ2-7, the V gene TRBV6-4; D gene unclear. The CDR3 sequence is 11 residues long. The germline V and J ends were trimmed by 2 bases and 6 bases, with 5 bases remaining between them. Germline loops: CDR1 MRHNA, CDR2 SNTAGT. The CDR3 is CASSDVREQYF. The CDR3 DNA reads as TGTGCCAGCAGTGACGTGCGCGAGCAGTACTTC.

The chain uses TRBV3-1 (or the pseudogene TRBV3-2) and TRBJ1-2, with a tentative D call TRBD1 (5 bases). The CDR3 has 13 residues. V lost 1 base and J lost 7, with 10 bases in between. Per the germline V gene, CDR1 is LGHDT and CDR2 is YNNKEL (reference sequence). CDR3 sequence: CASSQAPQGGYTF. The CDR3 nucleotides read TGTGCCAGCAGCCAAGCGCCCCAGGGTGGCTACACCTTC.

The chain carries TRBV6-2 or TRBV6-3 and TRBJ2-5, with 8 bases matching TRBD1. Unmatched junction bases numbered 6, after V lost 6 bases and J lost 3 bases. The CDR3 is 14 residues long. Germline-derived CDR1 and CDR2 are MNHEY and SVGEGT. The CDR3 DNA reads TGTGCCAGCAGCGTTACAGGGGGGAAAGAGACCCAGTACTTC. Amino acid sequence: CASSVTGGKETQYF.

The rearrangement links TRBV27 to TRBJ2-1, with 9 bases fitting TRBD1. Germline-derived CDR1 and CDR2 are MNHEY and SMNVEV (reference sequence). The CDR3 consists of 16 residues. The ends lost 5 bases at V and 4 bases at J; junction bases unmatched: 9. CDR3: CASSPGQGKGYNEQFF. The DNA of the CDR3 is TGTGCCAGCAGTCCCGGACAGGGGAAGGGGTACAATGAGCAGTTCTTC.

Here the CDR3 reads CASSTGDTDTQYF. Here the CDR3 DNA reads TGTGCCAGCAGCACCGGGGACACAGATACGCAGTATTTT. J is TRBJ2-3 and V is TRBV5-4; maybe TRBD2 (5 bases). V lost 4 bases to trimming and J lost 2 bases, with 8 bases between them. Germline V gene data show CDR1 as SGHNT and CDR2 as YYREEE (reference sequence). The CDR3 runs to 13 residues.

The chain employs TRBV19 and TRBJ1-4; D is perhaps TRBD1 (5 bases). The CDR3 length is 18 residues. Germline lookup yields CDR1 LNHDA and CDR2 SQIVND (reference sequence). V was shortened by 6 bases and J by 0 bases, with 20 bases between the two germline ends. The CDR3 bases are TGTGCCAGTAGCCCGGAAGGGCGGGGCCGCTCAACTAATGAAAAACTGTTTTTT. Amino acids: CASSPEGRGRSTNEKLFF.

A remark on this clone: One end of the junction does not line up with germline, which may come from a read error. The chain combines TRBV28 with TRBJ1-3; perhaps TRBD1 as D (6 bases). Germline CDR1 and CDR2: MDHEN and SYDVKM. CDR3 length: 16 residues. CDR3 DNA sequence: TGTGCCAGCAGGGGAACAGGGCGGGGGAAGGGGACACCATCGGATTTT. Its translation: CASRGTGRGKGTPSDF.